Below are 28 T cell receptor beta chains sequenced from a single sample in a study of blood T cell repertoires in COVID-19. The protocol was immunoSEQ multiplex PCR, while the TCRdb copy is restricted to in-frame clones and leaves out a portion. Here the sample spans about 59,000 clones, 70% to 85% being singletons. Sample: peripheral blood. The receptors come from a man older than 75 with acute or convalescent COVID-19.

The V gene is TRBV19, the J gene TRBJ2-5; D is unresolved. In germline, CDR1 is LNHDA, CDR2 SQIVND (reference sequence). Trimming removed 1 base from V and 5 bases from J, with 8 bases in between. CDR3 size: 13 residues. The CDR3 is CASSIARSETQYF. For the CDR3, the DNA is TGTGCCAGTAGTATAGCCAGGTCGGAGACCCAGTACTTC.

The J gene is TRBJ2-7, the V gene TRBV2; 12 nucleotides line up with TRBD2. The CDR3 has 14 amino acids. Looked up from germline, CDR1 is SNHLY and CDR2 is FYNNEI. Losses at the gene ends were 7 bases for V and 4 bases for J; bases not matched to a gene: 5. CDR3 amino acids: CASMTSGSAYEQYF. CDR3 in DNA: TGTGCCAGCATGACTAGCGGGAGTGCGTACGAGCAGTACTTC.

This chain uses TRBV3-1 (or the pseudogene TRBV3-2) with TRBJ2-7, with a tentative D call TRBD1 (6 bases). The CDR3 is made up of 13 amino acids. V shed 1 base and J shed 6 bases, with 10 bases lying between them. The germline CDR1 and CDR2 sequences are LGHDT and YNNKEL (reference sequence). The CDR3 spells CASSQGGQGEQYF. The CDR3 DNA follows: TGTGCCAGCAGCCAAGGGGGGCAAGGCGAGCAGTACTTC.

The CDR3 protein is CASSGTGAYEKLFF. The CDR3 nucleotides are TGTGCCAGCAGTGGTACAGGGGCGTATGAAAAACTGTTTTTT. The chain combines TRBV25-1 with TRBJ1-4, with 7 bases lining up with TRBD1. Germline CDR1 MGHDK, CDR2 SYGVNS. The CDR3 covers 14 residues. V was clipped by 4 bases and J by 6 bases; unmatched bases: 5.

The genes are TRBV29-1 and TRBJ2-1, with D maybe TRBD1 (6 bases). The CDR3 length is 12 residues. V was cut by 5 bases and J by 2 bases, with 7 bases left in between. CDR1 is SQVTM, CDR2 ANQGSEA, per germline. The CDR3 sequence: CSVQGTYNEQFF. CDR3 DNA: TGCAGCGTTCAGGGGACCTACAATGAGCAGTTCTTC.

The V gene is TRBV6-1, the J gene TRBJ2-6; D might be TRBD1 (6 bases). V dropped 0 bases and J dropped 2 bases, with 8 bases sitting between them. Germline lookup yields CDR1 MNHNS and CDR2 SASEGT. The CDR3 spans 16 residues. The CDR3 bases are TGTGCCAGCAGTGAAGCGCCAGGGGCTGGGGCCAACGTCCTGACTTTC. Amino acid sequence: CASSEAPGAGANVLTF.

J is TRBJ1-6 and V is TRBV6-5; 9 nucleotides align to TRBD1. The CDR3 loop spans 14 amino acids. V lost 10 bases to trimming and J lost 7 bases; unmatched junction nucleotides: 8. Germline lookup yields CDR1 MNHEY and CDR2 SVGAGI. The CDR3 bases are TGTGCCATCGCCAGGGACAGGGACAATTCACCCCTCCACTTT. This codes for CAIARDRDNSPLHF.

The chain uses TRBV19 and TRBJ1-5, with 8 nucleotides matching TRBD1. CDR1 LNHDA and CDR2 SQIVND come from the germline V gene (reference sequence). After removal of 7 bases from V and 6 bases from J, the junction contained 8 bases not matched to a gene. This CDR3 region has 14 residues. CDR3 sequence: CASNKDREFQPQHF. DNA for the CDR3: TGTGCCAGTAATAAGGACAGGGAGTTTCAGCCCCAGCATTTT.

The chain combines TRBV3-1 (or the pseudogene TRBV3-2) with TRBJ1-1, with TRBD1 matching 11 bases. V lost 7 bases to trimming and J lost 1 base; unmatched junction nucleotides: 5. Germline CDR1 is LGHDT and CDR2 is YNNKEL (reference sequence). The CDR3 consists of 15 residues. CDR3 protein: CASNRGTGGNTEAFF. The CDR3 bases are TGTGCCAGCAACCGCGGGACAGGGGGGAACACTGAAGCTTTCTTT.

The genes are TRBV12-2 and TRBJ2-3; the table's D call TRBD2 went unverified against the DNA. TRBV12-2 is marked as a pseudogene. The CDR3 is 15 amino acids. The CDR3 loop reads CASRPCRGVPDTQYF. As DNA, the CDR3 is TGTGCAAGTCGCCCGTGTCGCGGGGTACCAGATACGCAGTATTTT.

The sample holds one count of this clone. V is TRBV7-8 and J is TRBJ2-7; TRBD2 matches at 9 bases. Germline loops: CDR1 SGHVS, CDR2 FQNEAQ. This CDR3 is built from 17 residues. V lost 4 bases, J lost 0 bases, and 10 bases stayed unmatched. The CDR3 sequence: CASSSGAGSGSSYEQYF. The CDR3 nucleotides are TGTGCCAGCAGCTCAGGGGCGGGTAGCGGGAGCTCCTACGAGCAGTACTTC.

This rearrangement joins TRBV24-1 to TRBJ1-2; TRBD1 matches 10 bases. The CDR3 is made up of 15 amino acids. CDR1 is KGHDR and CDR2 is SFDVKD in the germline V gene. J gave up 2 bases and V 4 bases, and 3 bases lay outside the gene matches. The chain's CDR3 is CATSEGQGINYGYTF. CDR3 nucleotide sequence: TGTGCCACCAGTGAGGGACAGGGGATAAACTATGGCTACACCTTC.

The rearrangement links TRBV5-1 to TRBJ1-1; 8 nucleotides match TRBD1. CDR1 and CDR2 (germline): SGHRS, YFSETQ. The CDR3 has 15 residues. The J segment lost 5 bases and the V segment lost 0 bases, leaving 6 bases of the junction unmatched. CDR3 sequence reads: CASSLGQGRRTEAFF. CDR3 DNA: TGCGCCAGCAGCTTGGGACAGGGGAGGAGGACTGAAGCTTTCTTT.

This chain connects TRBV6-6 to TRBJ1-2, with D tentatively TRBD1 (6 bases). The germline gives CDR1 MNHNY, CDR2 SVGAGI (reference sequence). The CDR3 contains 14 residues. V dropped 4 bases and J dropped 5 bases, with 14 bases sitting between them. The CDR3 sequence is CASSSGQRGYGYTF. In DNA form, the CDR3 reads TGTGCCAGCAGTTCAGGACAGAGAGGATATGGCTACACCTTC.

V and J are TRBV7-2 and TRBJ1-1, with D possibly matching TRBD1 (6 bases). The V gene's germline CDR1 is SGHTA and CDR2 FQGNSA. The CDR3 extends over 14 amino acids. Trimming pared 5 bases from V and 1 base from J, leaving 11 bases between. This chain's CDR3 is CASSPGQRNTEAFF. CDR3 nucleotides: TGTGCCAGCAGCCCAGGACAGCGGAACACTGAAGCTTTCTTT.

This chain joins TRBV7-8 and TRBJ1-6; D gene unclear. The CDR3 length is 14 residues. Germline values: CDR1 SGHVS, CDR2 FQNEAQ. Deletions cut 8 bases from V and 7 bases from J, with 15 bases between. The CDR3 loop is CASSPGLNNSPLHF. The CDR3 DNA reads TGTGCCAGCTCCCCCGGACTGAACAATTCACCCCTCCACTTT.

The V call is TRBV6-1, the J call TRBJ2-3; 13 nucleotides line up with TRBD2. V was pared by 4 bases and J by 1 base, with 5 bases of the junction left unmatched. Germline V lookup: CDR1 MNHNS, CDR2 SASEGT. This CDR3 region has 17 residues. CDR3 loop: CASSGTSGSRGTDTQYF. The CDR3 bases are TGTGCCAGCAGTGGGACTAGCGGGAGTAGGGGCACAGATACGCAGTATTTT.

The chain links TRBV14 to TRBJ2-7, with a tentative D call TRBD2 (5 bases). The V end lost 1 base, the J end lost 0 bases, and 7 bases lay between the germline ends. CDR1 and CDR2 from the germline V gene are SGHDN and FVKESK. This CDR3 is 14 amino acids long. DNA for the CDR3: TGTGCCAGCAGCCAAGTCGGGGTCTCCTACGAGCAGTACTTC. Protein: CASSQVGVSYEQYF. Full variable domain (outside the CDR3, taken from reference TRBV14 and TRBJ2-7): EAGVTQFPSHSVIEKGQTVTLRCDPISGHDNLYWYRRVMGKEIKFLLHFVKESKQDESGMPNNRFLAERTGGTYSTLKVQPAELEDSGVYFCASSQVGVSYEQYFGPGTRLTVT.

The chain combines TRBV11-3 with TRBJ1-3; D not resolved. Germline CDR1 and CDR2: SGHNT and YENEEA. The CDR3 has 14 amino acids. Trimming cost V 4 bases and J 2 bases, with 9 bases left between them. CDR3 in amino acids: CASSSPGTGNTIYF. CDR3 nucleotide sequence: TGTGCCAGCAGCTCCCCCGGGACTGGAAACACCATATATTTT.

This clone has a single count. The CDR3 protein is CATSRDGAYGYTF. In DNA, the CDR3 is TGTGCCACCAGCAGAGACGGTGCCTATGGCTACACCTTC. V usage is TRBV15 and J usage is TRBJ1-2, with D unclear. Trimming cost V 0 bases and J 4 bases, with 6 bases left between them. The CDR3 is made up of 13 amino acids. CDR1 and CDR2 (germline): LNHNV, YYDKDF (reference sequence). Complete variable domain (other parts from reference TRBV15 and TRBJ1-2): DAMVIQNPRYQVTQFGKPVTLSCSQTLNHNVMYWYQQKSSQAPKLLFHYYDKDFNNEADTPDNFQSRRPNTSFCFLDIRSPGLGDTAMYLCATSRDGAYGYTFGSGTRLTVV.

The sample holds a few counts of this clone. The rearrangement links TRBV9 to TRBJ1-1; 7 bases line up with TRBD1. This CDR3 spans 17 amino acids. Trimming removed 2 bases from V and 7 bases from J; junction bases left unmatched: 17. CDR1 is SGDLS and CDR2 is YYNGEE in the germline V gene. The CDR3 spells CASSVLPGQTRGSEAFF. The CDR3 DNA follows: TGTGCCAGCAGCGTGTTACCGGGACAGACAAGAGGCAGTGAAGCTTTCTTT.

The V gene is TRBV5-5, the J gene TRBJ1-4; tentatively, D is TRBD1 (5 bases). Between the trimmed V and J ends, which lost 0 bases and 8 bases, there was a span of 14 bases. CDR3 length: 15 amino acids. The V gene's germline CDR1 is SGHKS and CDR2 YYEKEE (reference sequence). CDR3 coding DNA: TGTGCCAGCAGCTTGGATTGGCAGGGAAGGGAAAAACTGTTTTTT. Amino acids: CASSLDWQGREKLFF.

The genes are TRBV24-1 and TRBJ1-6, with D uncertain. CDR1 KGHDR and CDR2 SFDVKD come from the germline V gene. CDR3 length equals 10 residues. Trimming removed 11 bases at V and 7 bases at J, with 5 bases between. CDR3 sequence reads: CAIKNSPLHF. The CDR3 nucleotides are TGTGCCATCAAAAATTCACCCCTCCACTTT.

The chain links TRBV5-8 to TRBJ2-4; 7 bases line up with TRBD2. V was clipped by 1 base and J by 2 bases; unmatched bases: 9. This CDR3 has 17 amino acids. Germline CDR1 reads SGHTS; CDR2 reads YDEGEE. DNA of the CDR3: TGTGCCAGCAGCTTGAAAGGGACTACACTTCCCAAAAACATTCAGTACTTC. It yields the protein CASSLKGTTLPKNIQYF. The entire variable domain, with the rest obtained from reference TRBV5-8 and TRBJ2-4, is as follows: EAGVTQSPTHLIKTRGQQATLRCSPISGHTSVYWYQQALGLGLQFLLWYDEGEERNRGNFPPRFSGRQFPNYSSELNVNALELEDSALYLCASSLKGTTLPKNIQYFGAGTRLSVL.

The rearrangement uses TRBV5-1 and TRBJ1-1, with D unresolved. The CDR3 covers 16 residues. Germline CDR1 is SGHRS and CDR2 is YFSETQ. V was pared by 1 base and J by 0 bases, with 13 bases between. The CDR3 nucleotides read TGCGCCAGCAGCTTGCGGGCGGAGGCGTTGAACACTGAAGCTTTCTTT. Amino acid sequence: CASSLRAEALNTEAFF.

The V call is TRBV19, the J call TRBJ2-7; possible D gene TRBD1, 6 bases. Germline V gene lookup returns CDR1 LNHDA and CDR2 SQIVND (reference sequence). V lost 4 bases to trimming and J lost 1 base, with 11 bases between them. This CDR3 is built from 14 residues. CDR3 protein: CASSTRGYSYEQYF. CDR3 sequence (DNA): TGTGCCAGTAGTACTAGGGGGTATTCCTACGAGCAGTACTTC.

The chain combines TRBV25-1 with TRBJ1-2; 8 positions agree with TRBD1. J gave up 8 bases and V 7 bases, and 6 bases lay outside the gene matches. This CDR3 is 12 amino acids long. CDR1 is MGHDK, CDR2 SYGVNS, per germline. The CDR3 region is CASTGQGGGYTF. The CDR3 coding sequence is TGTGCCAGCACAGGACAGGGCGGAGGCTACACCTTC.

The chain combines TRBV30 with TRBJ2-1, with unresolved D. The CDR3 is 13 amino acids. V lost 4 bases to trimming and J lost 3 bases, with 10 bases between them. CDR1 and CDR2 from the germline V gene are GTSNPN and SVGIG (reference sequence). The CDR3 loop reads CAWTPSGYNEQFF. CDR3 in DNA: TGTGCCTGGACCCCCTCAGGCTACAATGAGCAGTTCTTC.